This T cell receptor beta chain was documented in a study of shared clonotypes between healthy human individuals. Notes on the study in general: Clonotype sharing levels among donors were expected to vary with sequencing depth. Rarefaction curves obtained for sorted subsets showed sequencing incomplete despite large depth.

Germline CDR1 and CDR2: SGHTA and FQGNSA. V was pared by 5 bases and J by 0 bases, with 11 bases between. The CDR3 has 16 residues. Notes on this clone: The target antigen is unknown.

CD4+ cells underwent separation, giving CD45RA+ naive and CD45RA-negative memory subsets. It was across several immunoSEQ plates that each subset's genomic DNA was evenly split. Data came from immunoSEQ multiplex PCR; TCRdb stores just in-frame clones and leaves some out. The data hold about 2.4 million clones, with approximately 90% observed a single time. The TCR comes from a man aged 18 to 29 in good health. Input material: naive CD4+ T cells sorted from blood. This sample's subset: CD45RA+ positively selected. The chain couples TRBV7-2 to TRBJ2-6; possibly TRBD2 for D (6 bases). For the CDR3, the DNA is TGTGCCAGCAGCCTCGCCGGGGGCTCTGGGGCCAACGTCCTGACTTTC. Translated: CASSLAGGSGANVLTF.